This TCR beta chain was sequenced for a study of cytomegalovirus exposure and HLA in healthy donors. The data were produced by immunoSEQ multiplex PCR, yet TCRdb's version contains in-frame clones alone and is incomplete. The sample yields about 240,000 clones, approximately 84% seen once. Regarding this clone: Its cognate antigen is unknown.

V lost 0 bases to trimming and J lost 2 bases; unmatched junction nucleotides: 13. This CDR3 is 17 amino acids long. The germline V gene encodes CDR1 SQVTM and CDR2 ANQGSEA. Study-wide findings and caveats: Published work reported that the classifier diagnosed cytomegalovirus status with high specificity and sensitivity.

The chain uses TRBV29-1 and TRBJ2-7, with 7 bases matching TRBD1. The specimen sequenced was PBMCs. The TCR was taken from a woman in her twenties or thirties in good health and CMV-seropositive. CDR3 DNA sequence: TGCAGCGTTGAAGATTCGAGGGGGCTAGGCCAGACCTACGAGCAGTACTTC. Amino acids: CSVEDSRGLGQTYEQYF.